The 14 T cell receptor beta chains presented below share a single source sample, sequenced in a study of cytomegalovirus exposure and HLA in healthy donors. The PCR made use of 60 Vbeta and 13 Jbeta primers. The method was immunoSEQ multiplex PCR; TCRdb's version includes in-frame clones alone and lacks a portion of them. The repertoire consists of some 160,000 clones, with about 84% occurring once and the leading ten covering approximately 1.3%. The sequencing input was PBMCs. These receptors were obtained from a man aged 45-65 years in good health and CMV-seropositive.

This clone was seen once. The chain uses TRBV4-2 and TRBJ2-7, with D tentatively TRBD1 (5 bases). From germline, CDR1 is LGHNA and CDR2 YNFKEQ. CDR3 length: 15 amino acids. V lost 1 base and J 0 bases, leaving 10 bases between the germline ends. The CDR3 reads CASSQADTNSYEQYF. Here the CDR3 DNA reads TGTGCCAGCAGCCAAGCGGACACGAACTCCTACGAGCAGTACTTC.

The J gene is TRBJ2-1, the V gene TRBV5-6; 7 bases line up with TRBD2. The V gene end was trimmed by 1 base and the J gene end by 6 bases; junction bases not matched to a gene: 4. CDR3 length: 14 amino acids. Germline CDR1 and CDR2: SGHDT and YYEEEE. The CDR3 DNA follows: TGTGCCAGCAGCTTGATTGGGACTACCAATGAGCAGTTCTTC. Its translation is CASSLIGTTNEQFF.

The chain combines TRBV28 with TRBJ2-7; D not resolved. V was pared by 2 bases and J by 4 bases, with 9 bases between. Germline CDR1 MDHEN, CDR2 SYDVKM. This CDR3 spans 13 amino acids. The CDR3 sequence: CASSLRSWYEQYF. The DNA of the CDR3 is TGTGCCAGCAGTTTAAGGAGTTGGTACGAGCAGTACTTC.

For this clone: In the same sample, other DNA sequences code for this CDR3. CDR3 loop: CASRLGTPRRSEAFF. In DNA form, the CDR3 reads TGTGCAAGTCGCTTAGGGACACCGCGTAGGTCTGAAGCTTTCTTT. The V and J genes are TRBV12-2 and TRBJ1-1; TRBD1 was called by the table and not checked on the DNA. TRBV12-2 is noted as a pseudogene. CDR3 length: 15 amino acids.

V is TRBV4-1 and J is TRBJ2-2; 9 bases align to TRBD1. Germline assignment: CDR1 MGHRA and CDR2 YSYEKL. Losses at the gene ends were 4 bases for V and 7 bases for J; bases not matched to a gene: 13. The CDR3 runs 17 residues. The CDR3 coding sequence is TGCGCCAGCAGCCCTGTGGCCGGGACAGGGATTTACGGGGAGCTGTTTTTT. As protein: CASSPVAGTGIYGELFF.

The chain joins TRBV7-8 to TRBJ2-3; 8 bases are a match to TRBD2. CDR3 length equals 18 residues. The ends lost 1 base at V and 2 bases at J; junction bases unmatched: 11. Per the germline V gene, CDR1 is SGHVS and CDR2 is FQNEAQ. In DNA, the CDR3 is TGTGCCAGCAGCTTAGAGGGGACTAGAAATTTTCTCACAGATACGCAGTATTTT. It is translated as CASSLEGTRNFLTDTQYF.

The chain is built from TRBV5-1 and TRBJ1-1; possibly TRBD1 for D (5 bases). The CDR3 spans 14 residues. Between the trimmed V and J ends, which lost 4 bases and 7 bases, there was a span of 17 bases. CDR1 and CDR2 from the germline V gene are SGHRS and YFSETQ. This chain's CDR3 is CASSPGEGGSEAFF. CDR3 bases: TGCGCCAGCAGCCCGGGGGAGGGCGGGAGTGAAGCTTTCTTT.

The rearrangement links TRBV6-1 to TRBJ1-2; D is perhaps TRBD1 (6 bases). CDR1 and CDR2 (germline): MNHNS, SASEGT. This CDR3 has 13 amino acids. Trimming removed 6 bases at V and 7 bases at J, with 15 bases between. CDR3 protein: CASRVGTLAGYTF. CDR3 nucleotides: TGTGCCAGCAGAGTGGGGACACTGGCTGGCTACACCTTC.

The chain employs TRBV6-1 and TRBJ2-3; D may be TRBD2 (5 bases). Germline V gives CDR1 MNHNS, CDR2 SASEGT. The V gene lost 3 bases and the J gene lost 5 bases, with 12 bases spanning the gap. The CDR3 is made up of 14 amino acids. The CDR3 DNA reads as TGTGCCAGCAGTGACCGGGCCCGGGGAGATACGCAGTATTTT. Translated: CASSDRARGDTQYF.

This clone was detected a few times. The CDR3 region has the DNA TGTGCCAGCAGTGTAGAGTGGGAGCAGTTCTTC. The encoded protein is CASSVEWEQFF. The gene calls are TRBV2 and TRBJ2-1; D unclear. The V end was cut by 4 bases, the J end by 10 bases, with 8 bases between. Germline-derived CDR1 and CDR2 are SNHLY and FYNNEI. The CDR3 has 11 residues.

The CDR3 region is CASSPSLGDTEAFF. CDR3 bases: TGTGCCAGCTCTCCGTCTCTCGGGGACACTGAAGCTTTCTTT. J is TRBJ1-1 and V is TRBV18; no firm D call. Germline CDR1 reads KGHSH; CDR2 reads LQKENI. The CDR3 is made up of 14 amino acids. V shed 6 bases and J shed 3 bases, with 14 bases lying between them.

This clone was seen only once. One junction end does not reproduce the germline sequence, and a read error may be involved. The chain recombines TRBV10-3 with TRBJ1-5; TRBD1 aligns across 8 bases. In germline, CDR1 is ENHRY, CDR2 SYGVKD. This CDR3 has 14 amino acids. The CDR3 nucleotides are TGTGCCATCAGTGAGGACAGGGGTTTTCAGACCCAGCATTTT. Protein: CAISEDRGFQTQHF.

Remarks on this clone: Germline is not matched at one junction end, which may reflect a read error. The CDR3 DNA sequence: TGTGCCAGCAGTGACCCGGTTGGCGCTAGCACAAATACGCAGTATTTT. This encodes CASSDPVGASTNTQYF. The chain couples TRBV25-1 to TRBJ2-3, with D tentatively TRBD2 (5 bases). This CDR3 contains 16 residues. Germline V lookup: CDR1 MGHDK, CDR2 SYGVNS.

The chain is built from TRBV28 and TRBJ2-7, with D maybe TRBD1 (7 bases). Germline V gene sequence: CDR1 MDHEN, CDR2 SYDVKM. This CDR3 has 15 amino acids. V shed 6 bases and J shed 5 bases, with 20 bases lying between them. The CDR3 DNA reads as TGTGCCAGCAGCACCCCGAGACAGGGCGGGAACGAGCAGTACTTC. Its protein is CASSTPRQGGNEQYF.